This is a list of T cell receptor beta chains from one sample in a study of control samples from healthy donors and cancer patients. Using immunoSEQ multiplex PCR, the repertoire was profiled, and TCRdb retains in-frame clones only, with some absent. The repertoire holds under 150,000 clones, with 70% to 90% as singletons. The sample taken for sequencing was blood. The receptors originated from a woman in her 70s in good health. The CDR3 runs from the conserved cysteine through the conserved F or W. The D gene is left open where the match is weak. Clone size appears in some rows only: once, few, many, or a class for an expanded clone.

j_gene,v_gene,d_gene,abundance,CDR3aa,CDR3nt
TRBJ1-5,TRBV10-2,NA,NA,CASRREGEGGQPQHF,TGCGCCAGCAGAAGAGAGGGGGAAGGGGGGCAGCCCCAGCATTTT
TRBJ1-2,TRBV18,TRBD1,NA,CASSTGTGSAYGYTF,TGTGCCAGCTCAACCGGGACAGGGTCGGCCTATGGCTACACCTTC
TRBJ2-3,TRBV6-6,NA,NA,CASTTLSGRTDTQYF,TGTGCCAGCACGACGCTGAGCGGACGCACAGATACGCAGTATTTT
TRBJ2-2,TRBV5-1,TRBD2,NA,CASSFLAGESTGELFF,TGCGCCAGCAGCTTCCTAGCGGGGGAGTCCACCGGGGAGCTGTTTTTT
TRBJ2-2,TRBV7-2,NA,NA,CASKRFGTGELFF,TGTGCCAGCAAGCGCTTCGGTACCGGGGAGCTGTTTTTT
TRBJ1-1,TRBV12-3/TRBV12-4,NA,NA,CASSLALNTEAFF,TGTGCCAGCAGTTTAGCGCTGAACACTGAAGCTTTCTTT
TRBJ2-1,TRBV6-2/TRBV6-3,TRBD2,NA,CASSEIAGVTYNEQFF,TGTGCCAGCAGTGAGATAGCGGGGGTTACCTACAATGAGCAGTTCTTC
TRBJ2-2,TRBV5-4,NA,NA,CASSLEQVSNTGELFF,TGTGCCAGCAGCTTGGAACAGGTGTCGAACACCGGGGAGCTGTTTTTT
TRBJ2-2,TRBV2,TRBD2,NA,CASSVQGGIGELFF,TGTGCCAGCAGTGTTCAGGGAGGGATCGGGGAGCTGTTTTTT
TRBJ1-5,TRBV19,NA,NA,CASSSKYSNQPQHF,TGTGCCAGTAGTAGTAAATATAGCAATCAGCCCCAGCATTTT
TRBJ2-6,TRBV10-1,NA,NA,CARCEAGRGGSGANVLTF,TGCGCCCGCTGTGAGGCGGGCAGGGGGGGTTCAGGGGCCAACGTCCTGACTTTC
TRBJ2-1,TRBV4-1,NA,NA,CASSQDWAGWYNEQFF,TGCGCCAGCAGCCAAGATTGGGCAGGGTGGTACAATGAGCAGTTCTTC
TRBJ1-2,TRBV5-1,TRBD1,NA,CASSRGTGGDGYTF,TGCGCCAGCAGCCGCGGGACAGGGGGCGATGGCTACACCTTC
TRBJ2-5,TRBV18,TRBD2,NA,CASSPLRLAGPQETQYF,TGTGCCAGCTCACCTCTGAGACTAGCGGGGCCCCAAGAGACCCAGTACTTC
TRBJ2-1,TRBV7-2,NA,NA,CASSQLPGLVDNEQFF,TGTGCCAGCAGCCAACTCCCGGGACTGGTCGACAATGAGCAGTTCTTC
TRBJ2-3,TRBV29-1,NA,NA,CSVQRGPDTQYF,TGCAGCGTACAGAGGGGTCCAGATACGCAGTATTTT
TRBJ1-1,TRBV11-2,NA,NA,CASSLSANTEAFF,TGTGCCAGCAGCTTATCAGCGAACACTGAAGCTTTCTTT
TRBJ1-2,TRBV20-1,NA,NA,CSVREGYGYTF,TGCAGTGTTAGGGAAGGCTATGGCTACACCTTC
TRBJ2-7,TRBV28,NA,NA,CASSLLGQTYEQYF,TGTGCCAGCAGTTTGTTAGGACAGACCTACGAGCAGTACTTC
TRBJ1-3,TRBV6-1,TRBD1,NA,CASSEPAGGVENTIYF,TGTGCCAGCAGTGAACCGGCAGGGGGCGTTGAAAACACCATATATTTT
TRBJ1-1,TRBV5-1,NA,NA,CASSFGGPLNLNTEAFF,TGCGCCAGCAGCTTTGGGGGGCCCCTAAACCTGAACACTGAAGCTTTCTTT
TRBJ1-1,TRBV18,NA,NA,CASSPLQSRGLMNTEAFF,TGTGCCAGCTCACCACTACAATCCAGGGGCCTAATGAACACTGAAGCTTTCTTT
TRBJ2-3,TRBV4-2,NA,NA,CASSQGGGTDTQYF,TGTGCCAGCAGCCAAGGTGGGGGCACAGATACGCAGTATTTT
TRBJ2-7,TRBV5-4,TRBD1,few,CASSRDRGYEQYF,TGTGCCAGCAGCCGGGACAGGGGCTACGAGCAGTACTTC
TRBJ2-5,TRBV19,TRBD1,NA,CASSPRTGGETQYF,TGTGCCAGTAGTCCGCGAACAGGGGGAGAGACCCAGTACTTC
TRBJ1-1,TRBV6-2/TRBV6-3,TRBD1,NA,CASSYGTGTGLSEAFF,TGTGCCAGCAGTTACGGAACCGGGACAGGGCTGTCTGAAGCTTTCTTT
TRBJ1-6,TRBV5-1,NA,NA,CASSLVDSSSYNSPLHF,TGCGCCAGCAGCTTGGTTGACTCGAGCTCCTATAATTCACCCCTCCACTTT
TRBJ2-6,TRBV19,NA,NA,CASKATPAGANVLTF,TGTGCCAGTAAGGCGACACCCGCTGGGGCCAACGTCCTGACTTTC
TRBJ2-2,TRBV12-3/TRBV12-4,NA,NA,CASSPETGELFF,TGTGCCAGCAGCCCCGAAACCGGGGAGCTGTTTTTT
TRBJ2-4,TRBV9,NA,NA,CASSDENIQYF,TGTGCCAGCAGCGACGAAAACATTCAGTACTTC
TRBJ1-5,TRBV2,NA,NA,CASGPVQSNQPQHF,TGTGCCAGCGGACCGGTTCAATCCAATCAGCCCCAGCATTTT
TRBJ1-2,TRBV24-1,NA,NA,CATSDAQQGYGGYTF,TGTGCCACCAGTGACGCACAACAGGGATATGGGGGCTACACCTTC
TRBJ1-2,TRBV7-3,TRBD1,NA,CASSLGGQGLGYTF,TGTGCCAGCAGCTTAGGCGGACAGGGGCTTGGCTACACCTTC
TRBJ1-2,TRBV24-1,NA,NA,CATSDYNYGYTF,TGTGCCACCAGTGACTACAACTATGGCTACACCTTC
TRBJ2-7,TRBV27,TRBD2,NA,CASSRDYSYEQYF,TGTGCCAGCTCCCGGGACTATTCCTACGAGCAGTACTTC
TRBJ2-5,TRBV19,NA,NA,CASSTVGPGLETQYF,TGTGCCAGTAGTACCGTGGGACCAGGACTAGAGACCCAGTACTTC
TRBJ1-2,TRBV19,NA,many,CASSPSTVGYTF,TGTGCCAGTAGTCCTTCGACGGTAGGCTACACCTTC
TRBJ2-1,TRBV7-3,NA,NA,CASSPMTGHEQFF,TGTGCCAGCAGCCCGATGACCGGCCATGAGCAGTTCTTC
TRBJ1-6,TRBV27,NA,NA,CASSLIPRGLNSPLHF,TGTGCCAGCAGTTTAATTCCCCGGGGCCTTAATTCACCCCTCCACTTT
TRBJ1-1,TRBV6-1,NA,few,CASSEVTANTEAFF,TGTGCCAGCAGTGAAGTCACAGCTAACACTGAAGCTTTCTTT
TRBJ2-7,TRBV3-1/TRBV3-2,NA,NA,CASSQARQSYEQYF,TGTGCCAGCAGCCAGGCCAGGCAGTCCTACGAGCAGTACTTC
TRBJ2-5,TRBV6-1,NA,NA,CASSEDAGETQYF,TGTGCCAGCAGTGAAGATGCCGGGGAGACCCAGTACTTC
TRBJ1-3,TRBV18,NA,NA,CASSPLGGAGNTIYF,TGTGCCAGCTCCCCCCTTGGGGGGGCCGGAAACACCATATATTTT
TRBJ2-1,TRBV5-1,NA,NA,CASSLVPVDGRNNEQFF,TGCGCCAGCAGCTTGGTTCCCGTGGACGGCCGAAACAATGAGCAGTTCTTC
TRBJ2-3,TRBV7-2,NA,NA,CASSLSKMDTQYF,TGTGCCAGCAGCTTATCGAAAATGGATACGCAGTATTTT
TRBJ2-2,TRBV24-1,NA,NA,CATSDSTRSTGELFF,TGTGCCACCAGTGATTCTACGCGATCCACCGGGGAGCTGTTTTTT
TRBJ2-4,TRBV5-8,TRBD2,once,CASWRRGGVDIQYF,TGTGCCAGCTGGCGGCGGGGGGGCGTGGACATTCAGTACTTC
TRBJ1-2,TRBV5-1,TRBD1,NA,CASSSKTGVDGYTF,TGCGCCAGCAGCTCGAAGACAGGGGTGGATGGCTACACCTTC
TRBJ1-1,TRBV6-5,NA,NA,CASSSPYNTEAFF,TGTGCCAGCAGTTCCCCCTATAACACTGAAGCTTTCTTT
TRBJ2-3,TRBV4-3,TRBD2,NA,CASSQVAGGPSTDTQYF,TGCGCCAGCAGCCAAGTAGCGGGGGGGCCTAGCACAGATACGCAGTATTTT
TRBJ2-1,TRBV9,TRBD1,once,CASSLSGTGSYNEQFF,TGTGCCAGCAGCCTATCCGGGACAGGGTCCTACAATGAGCAGTTCTTC
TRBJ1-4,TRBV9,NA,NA,CASSPPGQGNNEKLFF,TGTGCCAGCAGCCCCCCGGGTCAGGGGAATAATGAAAAACTGTTTTTT
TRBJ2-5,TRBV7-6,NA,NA,CASSLAEAAPRQETQYF,TGTGCCAGCAGCTTAGCGGAGGCGGCCCCAAGACAGGAGACCCAGTACTTC
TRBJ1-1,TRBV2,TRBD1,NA,CASREDRVGNTEAFF,TGTGCCAGCAGAGAGGACAGGGTTGGCAACACTGAAGCTTTCTTT
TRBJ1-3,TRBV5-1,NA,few,CASSLGRSSGNTIYF,TGCGCCAGCAGCTTGGGCCGCAGCTCTGGAAACACCATATATTTT